This section outlines one T cell receptor beta chain sequence together with its context. The CDR3 totals 14 residues. Per the germline V gene, CDR1 is KGHSH and CDR2 is LQKENI. V lost 4 bases and J 0 bases, leaving 9 bases between the germline ends. The source of the sample is a study of T cell responses to AZD1222 COVID-19 vaccine. Assay: immunoSEQ multiplex PCR; the TCRdb copy retains only in-frame clones and omits some. The sample records around 130,000 clones, 85% to 90% being singletons. The sample was peripheral blood, taken on day 0 of AZD1222 vaccination. The sequence was obtained from an adult in good health. This rearrangement joins TRBV18 to TRBJ1-1; D unresolved. The CDR3 spells CASSLQVLNTEAFF. The CDR3, as DNA: TGTGCCAGCTCACTTCAGGTATTGAACACTGAAGCTTTCTTT.